The present TCR beta chain was sequenced within a study of T cells in localized non-small cell lung cancer. Assay: immunoSEQ multiplex PCR; the TCRdb copy retains only in-frame clones and omits some. Among 43,000 or so clones, roughly 90% were seen once, and the ten largest hold approximately 10%. The sample in question was PBMCs, obtained before any cancer treatment. This sequence originates from a woman aged 35 to 70 with stage II lung adenocarcinoma.

CDR3 amino acids: CASSPRTGAPPEAFF. Written as DNA, the CDR3 is TGTGCCAGCTCACCGAGGACAGGGGCTCCACCCGAAGCTTTCTTT. This sequence joins TRBV18 and TRBJ1-1; TRBD1 aligns across 9 bases. Per the germline V gene, CDR1 is KGHSH and CDR2 is LQKENI. V dropped 3 bases and J dropped 8; count of bases not matched to a gene: 10. The CDR3 runs 15 residues. The full variable domain, its missing parts supplied by reference TRBV18 and TRBJ1-1, is NAGVMQNPRHLVRRRGQEARLRCSPMKGHSHVYWYRQLPEEGLKFMVYLQKENIIDESGMPKERFSAEFPKEGPSILRIQQVVRGDSAAYFCASSPRTGAPPEAFFGQGTRLTVV.